These 32 T cell receptor beta chains came from one sample sequenced in a study of T cells in Graves' hyperthyroidism and ophthalmopathy. RNA transcripts served as the template for amplifying TCR beta CDR3 regions. The HTBI set primed first-round TCR CDR3 RT-PCR. TCRdb re-derived calls from the multiplex PCR reads in MiXCR, one entry per CDR3 protein. The table records some 460,000 distinct CDR3 sequences, 15% to 19% of them present only once. Sequencing was carried out using blood. The receptor set was obtained from a woman aged 18-29 years with Graves' hyperthyroidism.

In its sample, this clonotype was seen many times. The chain couples TRBV4-1 to TRBJ1-2; TRBD1 matches at 8 bases. J was trimmed by 1 base and V by 1 base; bases with no gene match: 5. Germline values: CDR1 MGHRA, CDR2 YSYEKL. The CDR3 consists of 16 residues. The chain's CDR3 is CASSQGTGGNNYGYTF. CDR3 bases: TGCGCCAGCAGCCAAGGAACAGGGGGTAATAACTATGGCTACACCTTC.

This clonotype was found many times. A single base separates this from a much larger clone, so it may be a read error. V and J are TRBV20-1 and TRBJ1-5, with a tentative D call TRBD1 (6 bases). This CDR3 contains 14 residues. V lost 0 bases, J lost 6 bases, and 12 bases lay in between. Germline CDR1 is DFQATT and CDR2 is SNEGSKA (reference sequence). The CDR3 DNA reads as TGCAGTGCTAGAGATAGGGGGGCTAGTCAGCCCCAGCATTTT. This encodes CSARDRGASQPQHF.

This clonotype was seen repeatedly, ten times or more. The chain combines TRBV6-1 with TRBJ2-7; weak D call: TRBD1 (5 bases). The CDR3 length is 15 residues. The V gene lost 9 bases and the J gene lost 0 bases, with 18 bases spanning the gap. Germline V gene sequence: CDR1 MNHNS, CDR2 SASEGT. CDR3 nucleotide sequence: TGTGCCAGTCATCCCCCAGGGTCTTTCTCCTACGAGCAGTACTTC. The encoded protein is CASHPPGSFSYEQYF.

About this clonotype: Since a much larger clone is just one base distant, this may be a read error. This chain joins TRBV20-1 and TRBJ2-5; the match to TRBD2 covers 9 bases. The CDR3 consists of 12 residues. Germline V CDR1 and CDR2: DFQATT, SNEGSKA (reference sequence). V lost 6 bases and J lost 7; bases outside the gene matches: 6. The CDR3 region is CSAPLAGLTQYF. Here the CDR3 DNA reads TGCAGTGCCCCCCTAGCGGGATTGACCCAGTACTTC.

This clonotype occurred a few times. The chain employs TRBV5-8 and TRBJ2-4; D possibly corresponds to TRBD2 (5 bases). Germline loops: CDR1 SGHTS, CDR2 YDEGEE. The CDR3 consists of 12 residues. V was trimmed by 3 bases and J by 15 bases, leaving 16 bases between them. CDR3 sequence (DNA): TGTGCCAGCAGCTCCCTGGCGAGCGGTCGGTACTTC. Translated: CASSSLASGRYF.

The rearrangement uses TRBV11-3 and TRBJ2-5; 8 bases are shared with TRBD2. Germline CDR1 is SGHNT and CDR2 is YENEEA. This CDR3 comprises 16 residues. The V segment lost 1 base and the J segment 5 bases; nucleotides outside the gene matches: 9. DNA for the CDR3: TGTGCCAGCAGCTTAGGACCGGGAGGGCTGGGGGAGACCCAGTACTTC. Encoded protein: CASSLGPGGLGETQYF.

As concerns this clonotype: A much larger clone is a single base away; this may be a read error. This rearrangement joins TRBV20-1 to TRBJ2-1, with a weak D call TRBD1 (6 bases). This CDR3 has 14 amino acids. Trimming took 3 bases from V and 6 from J, leaving 15 bases between them. Germline CDR1 DFQATT, CDR2 SNEGSKA (reference sequence). CDR3 in DNA: TGCAGTGCTAGTGGGGGCCGCAGGTCCAATGAGCAGTTCTTC. Protein product: CSASGGRRSNEQFF.

The chain carries TRBV9 and TRBJ2-6; the D is unclear. Germline CDR1 reads SGDLS; CDR2 reads YYNGEE. The CDR3 covers 15 residues. Trimming pared 1 base from V and 1 base from J, leaving 6 bases between. CDR3 sequence (DNA): TGTGCCAGCAGCGTAAGGCGGTCTGGGGCCAACGTCCTGACTTTC. It is translated as CASSVRRSGANVLTF.

This clonotype occurred many times. Here the CDR3 reads CSASPHGESPSSYNSPLHF. Written as DNA, the CDR3 is TGCAGTGCTAGCCCTCATGGGGAAAGCCCGAGCTCCTATAATTCACCCCTCCACTTT. The gene calls are TRBV20-1 and TRBJ1-6; D is unclear. CDR3 length: 19 amino acids. Between the trimmed V and J ends, which lost 3 bases and 0 bases, there was a span of 21 bases. Germline V CDR1 and CDR2: DFQATT, SNEGSKA (reference sequence).

This clonotype turned up a few times. Just one base apart from a much larger clone, this may be a read error. V is TRBV20-1 and J is TRBJ2-7; 14 bases line up with TRBD2. Trimming cost V 3 bases and J 6 bases; bases outside gene matches: 4. The CDR3 is 14 amino acids. Germline V gene lookup returns CDR1 DFQATT and CDR2 SNEGSKA (reference sequence). CDR3 sequence: CSARGTSGSFEQYF. The CDR3 nucleotides are TGCAGTGCTAGGGGGACTAGCGGGAGCTTCGAGCAGTACTTC.

There are a few counts of this clonotype. The chain carries TRBV5-6 and TRBJ2-7; D gene unclear. The length of the CDR3 is 13 residues. Trimming removed 0 bases at V and 6 bases at J, with 10 bases between. CDR1 and CDR2 (germline): SGHDT, YYEEEE. The CDR3 DNA sequence: TGTGCCAGCAGCTTGGAAGTCTGGGGCGAGCAGTACTTC. Its protein product is CASSLEVWGEQYF.

Comments on this clonotype: A much larger clone differs by one base, so this may be a read error. This chain uses TRBV20-1 with TRBJ1-1; weak D call: TRBD1 (5 bases). The germline CDR1 and CDR2 sequences are DFQATT and SNEGSKA (reference sequence). The CDR3 is 13 residues long. V gave up 1 base and J gave up 4 bases, with 10 bases separating them. For the CDR3, the DNA is TGCAGTGCTAGAGCCGGCAGGGTCACTGAAGCTTTCTTT. Translating it yields CSARAGRVTEAFF.

The sample holds one count of this clonotype. V usage is TRBV20-1 and J usage is TRBJ2-5; D not certain. The CDR3 loop spans 12 amino acids. Germline lookup yields CDR1 DFQATT and CDR2 SNEGSKA (reference sequence). V shed 5 bases and J shed 3 bases, with 10 bases lying between them. CDR3 nucleotide sequence: TGCAGTGCTGGATTCGGCGAAGAGACCCAGTACTTC. This codes for CSAGFGEETQYF.

The chain recombines TRBV5-1 with TRBJ2-5, with D perhaps TRBD2 (6 bases). The V gene lost 3 bases and the J gene lost 4 bases, with 16 bases spanning the gap. CDR3 size: 15 residues. CDR1 is SGHRS, CDR2 YFSETQ, per germline. CDR3 DNA: TGCGCCAGCAGCTCCCTAGGGGACGGGGGAGAGACCCAGTACTTC. Amino acid sequence: CASSSLGDGGETQYF.

In its sample, this clonotype was seen many times. The rearrangement links TRBV11-2 to TRBJ1-1; 7 bases fit TRBD1. Germline V gene lookup returns CDR1 SGHAT and CDR2 FQNNGV. This CDR3 has 14 residues. V lost 5 bases and J lost 5; bases outside the gene matches: 8. The CDR3: CASSLTGAGTEAFF. The CDR3 DNA follows: TGTGCCAGCAGCCTTACAGGGGCAGGTACTGAAGCTTTCTTT.

This clonotype came up many times. The V gene is TRBV7-3, the J gene TRBJ2-5; D may match TRBD1 or TRBD2 (5 bases each). The V and J ends lost 5 bases and 4 bases respectively, with 17 bases between them. The CDR3 spans 15 residues. The germline V gene has CDR1 SGHTA and CDR2 FQGTGA. The CDR3 loop is CASSPSPWQGETQYF. DNA for the CDR3: TGTGCCAGCAGCCCTAGCCCCTGGCAGGGAGAGACCCAGTACTTC.

Comments on this clonotype: A clone one base away is much larger, so this may be a read error. The rearrangement joins TRBV6-1 to TRBJ2-7; TRBD2 agrees at 9 bases. V lost 7 bases and J lost 2; bases outside the gene matches: 6. Germline assignment: CDR1 MNHNS and CDR2 SASEGT. This CDR3 comprises 14 residues. CDR3 DNA sequence: TGTGCCAGCAATCCACTAGCGGGTCCCTACGAGCAGTACTTC. It translates to CASNPLAGPYEQYF.

V gene TRBV4-1 combines with J gene TRBJ2-2, with D hard to call. CDR3 length equals 15 residues. Germline V gene lookup returns CDR1 MGHRA and CDR2 YSYEKL. Trimming removed 2 bases from V and 6 bases from J, with 13 bases in between. The CDR3 region is CASSQSGVWAGELFF. The CDR3 DNA reads as TGCGCCAGCAGCCAAAGTGGGGTCTGGGCCGGGGAGCTGTTTTTT.

This chain uses TRBV9 with TRBJ2-6; TRBD2 is a possible D gene (6 bases). From germline, CDR1 is SGDLS and CDR2 YYNGEE. There are 14 residues in the CDR3. V lost 10 bases, J lost 0 bases, and 11 bases lay in between. The CDR3 sequence is CAPREDSGANVLTF. CDR3 coding DNA: TGTGCCCCGAGGGAGGACTCTGGGGCCAACGTCCTGACTTTC.

This clonotype has at least ten counts. The chain links TRBV3-1 to TRBJ1-2, with 10 bases that match TRBD1. The CDR3 is 13 residues long. CDR1 is LGHDT, CDR2 YNNKEL, per germline (reference sequence). Trimming took 6 bases from V and 7 from J; bases not matched to a gene: 5. DNA for the CDR3: TGTGCCAGCAGGTCCGGGACAGGGGCTGGCTACACCTTC. Its protein product is CASRSGTGAGYTF. Full variable domain (outside the CDR3, taken from reference TRBV3-1 and TRBJ1-2): DTAVSQTPKYLVTQMGNDKSIKCEQNLGHDTMYWYKQDSKKFLKIMFSYNNKELIINETVPNRFSPKSPDKAHLNLHINSLELGDSAVYFCASRSGTGAGYTFGSGTRLTVV.

This clonotype occurred many times. The chain recombines TRBV9 with TRBJ1-3, with 7 positions matching TRBD1. Germline CDR1 SGDLS, CDR2 YYNGEE. The length of the CDR3 is 13 residues. J was trimmed by 7 bases and V by 2 bases; bases with no gene match: 3. This CDR3 is CASSVQGDNTIYF. CDR3 in DNA: TGTGCCAGCAGCGTTCAGGGGGACAACACCATATATTTT.

This clonotype was seen many times. The chain uses TRBV27 and TRBJ1-4; D is uncertain. From germline, CDR1 is MNHEY and CDR2 SMNVEV (reference sequence). This CDR3 comprises 12 residues. Trimming stripped 6 bases from V and 12 bases from J, with 14 bases between. CDR3 sequence reads: CASSGLGSELFF. DNA for the CDR3: TGTGCCAGCAGCGGATTGGGGTCGGAACTGTTTTTT.

This clonotype was seen only a few times. A much bigger clone sits one base away, suggesting this may be a read error. The chain links TRBV28 to TRBJ1-6; TRBD1 matches 7 bases. Looked up from germline, CDR1 is MDHEN and CDR2 is SYDVKM. V shed 6 bases and J 8 bases; nucleotides not matched to a gene: 10. The CDR3 totals 15 residues. The CDR3 sequence: CASRASGTDYSPLHF. DNA of the CDR3: TGTGCCAGCAGGGCGTCCGGGACAGATTATTCACCCCTCCACTTT.

The rearrangement uses TRBV11-2 and TRBJ2-7; 8 bases match TRBD1. V lost 6 bases and J lost 2; bases outside the gene matches: 6. The CDR3 totals 14 residues. CDR1 and CDR2 (germline): SGHAT, FQNNGV. The CDR3 protein is CASSWDRWPYEQYF. In DNA, the CDR3 is TGTGCCAGCAGTTGGGACAGGTGGCCCTACGAGCAGTACTTC.

This chain joins TRBV7-9 and TRBJ2-7; the D is unclear. Germline CDR1 SEHNR, CDR2 FQNEAQ (reference sequence). This CDR3 comprises 13 residues. Between the trimmed V and J ends, which lost 5 bases and 2 bases, there was a span of 10 bases. CDR3 DNA sequence: TGTGCCAGCAGCCCTGTGGGGACCTACGAGCAGTACTTC. Translation: CASSPVGTYEQYF.

This clonotype was seen ten or more times. The chain has TRBV2 and TRBJ1-3, with D unclear. Trimming took off 2 bases at V and 5 bases at J, with 13 bases between the two ends. Germline V gene sequence: CDR1 SNHLY, CDR2 FYNNEI. The CDR3 length is 15 residues. CDR3 sequence: CASSEIPWPRNTIYF. The CDR3, as DNA: TGTGCCAGCAGTGAAATCCCGTGGCCCAGAAACACCATATATTTT.

In its sample, this clonotype was seen a few times. A clone one base away is much larger, so this may be a read error. V gene TRBV6-2 or TRBV6-3 combines with J gene TRBJ2-1; TRBD2 matches 10 bases. Losses at the gene ends were 4 bases for V and 7 bases for J; bases not matched to a gene: 7. This CDR3 is built from 15 residues. Germline CDR1 MNHEY, CDR2 SVGEGT. CDR3 in DNA: TGTGCCAGCAGTTTTGAAGCGGGAGGGCATAATGAGCAGTTCTTC. Translated: CASSFEAGGHNEQFF.

This clonotype has a count of ten or more. This chain uses TRBV20-1 with TRBJ1-1, with TRBD1 matching over 8 bases. The J segment lost 3 bases and the V segment lost 5 bases, leaving 5 bases of the junction unmatched. There are 13 residues in the CDR3. From germline, CDR1 is DFQATT and CDR2 SNEGSKA (reference sequence). CDR3 sequence reads: CSAGDRGDTEAFF. DNA for the CDR3: TGCAGTGCTGGCGACAGGGGAGACACTGAAGCTTTCTTT.

There are many counts of this clonotype. The chain couples TRBV2 to TRBJ2-5; TRBD2 matches 9 bases. The V gene end was trimmed by 6 bases and the J gene end by 5 bases; junction bases not matched to a gene: 7. Germline CDR1 SNHLY, CDR2 FYNNEI. This CDR3 is built from 14 residues. CDR3 DNA sequence: TGTGCCAGCAGCCGCGGGGGGGCCAGGGAGACCCAGTACTTC. This gives the protein CASSRGGARETQYF.

The table lists this clonotype with many counts. The chain carries TRBV10-3 and TRBJ2-7, with no clear D. Trimming stripped 0 bases from V and 0 bases from J, with 9 bases between. Germline CDR1 ENHRY, CDR2 SYGVKD. The CDR3 extends over 15 amino acids. CDR3 in DNA: TGTGCCATCAGTGAGTCGATAAAGAGCTCCTACGAGCAGTACTTC. It specifies CAISESIKSSYEQYF.

In this sample, this clonotype turned up many times. The CDR3 DNA reads as TGTGCCAGCAGTGGAGGGGGGTCAGCCTACGAGCAGTACTTC. It codes for CASSGGGSAYEQYF. This sequence joins TRBV12-3 or TRBV12-4 and TRBJ2-7; TRBD1 or TRBD2 may be the D gene (6 bases each). V was shortened by 5 bases and J by 2 bases, with 13 bases between the two germline ends. The CDR3 loop spans 14 amino acids.

The sample holds a few counts of this clonotype. At one of its ends the junction is not consistent with the germline gene, which may arise from a read error. This sequence joins TRBV7-8 and TRBJ2-1; maybe TRBD1 (5 bases). Looked up from germline, CDR1 is SGHVS and CDR2 is FQNEAQ. This CDR3 comprises 16 residues. In nucleotides, the CDR3 is TGTGCTAGCAGCTTATCGACAGTACAGGCGTACAATGAGCAGTTCTTC. Its translation is CASSLSTVQAYNEQFF. The full variable domain, with the rest looked up from reference TRBV7-8 and TRBJ2-1, is GAGVSQSPRYKVAKRGQDVALRCDPISGHVSLFWYQQALGQGPEFLTYFQNEAQLDKSGLPSDRFFAERPEGSVSTLKIQRTQQEDSAVYLCASSLSTVQAYNEQFFGPGTRLTVL.